The next 22 T cell receptor beta chains were all read from a single sample in a study of blood T cell repertoires in COVID-19. Profiling relied on immunoSEQ multiplex PCR, and the TCRdb table lists in-frame clones only, not all of them. The sample has around 68,000 clones, more than 60% seen once; the top ten hold 8.5% to 10%. The source material was peripheral blood. Receptors originate from a woman between 50 and 59 years old with acute or convalescent COVID-19.

This chain connects TRBV19 to TRBJ1-6, with D perhaps matching TRBD1 (5 bases). The V gene lost 1 base and the J gene lost 5 bases, with 12 bases spanning the gap. The CDR3 runs to 16 residues. The V gene's germline CDR1 is LNHDA and CDR2 SQIVND (reference sequence). The CDR3 DNA reads as TGTGCCAGTAGTATAGTCCCAGGGCCAGATAATTCACCCCTCCACTTT. Translation gives CASSIVPGPDNSPLHF.

V is TRBV6-6 and J is TRBJ2-7; 8 bases fit TRBD2. CDR1 MNHNY and CDR2 SVGAGI come from the germline V gene (reference sequence). Trimming removed 8 bases from V and 6 bases from J; junction bases left unmatched: 9. The CDR3 spans 13 residues. As DNA, the CDR3 is TGTGCCAGCGGCCGGGGACTAGGGGGCGAGCAGTACTTC. Residues: CASGRGLGGEQYF.

V gene TRBV10-3 combines with J gene TRBJ1-5, with no clear D. Per the germline V gene, CDR1 is ENHRY and CDR2 is SYGVKD. V lost 2 bases and J 0 bases, leaving 5 bases between the germline ends. The CDR3 is 14 residues long. This CDR3 reads CAISETASNQPQHF. The CDR3 DNA sequence: TGTGCCATCAGTGAGACAGCTAGCAATCAGCCCCAGCATTTT.

In this sample, this clone turned up a few times. This rearrangement joins TRBV28 to TRBJ2-7, with D possibly TRBD2 on 5 matching bases. Germline V gene sequence: CDR1 MDHEN, CDR2 SYDVKM. V gave up 5 bases and J gave up 0 bases, with 14 bases separating them. CDR3 length: 15 amino acids. The CDR3 bases are TGTGCCAGCAGTCGGGGTTGGGCCAGCTCCTACGAGCAGTACTTC. It is translated as CASSRGWASSYEQYF.

V usage is TRBV12-3 or TRBV12-4 and J usage is TRBJ1-6; 9 bases agree with TRBD1. The length of the CDR3 is 13 residues. The V gene end was trimmed by 3 bases and the J gene end by 12 bases; junction bases not matched to a gene: 3. CDR3 sequence reads: CASSFRQGGPLHF. The CDR3 DNA sequence: TGTGCCAGCAGTTTTCGACAGGGGGGACCCCTCCACTTT.

DNA for the CDR3: TGCAGCGCAAGCGCCGCCGGGACAGGGATTGAAAAACTGTTTTTT. It translates to CSASAAGTGIEKLFF. The chain uses TRBV29-1 and TRBJ1-4; the match to TRBD1 covers 9 bases. The V segment lost 7 bases and the J segment 7 bases; nucleotides outside the gene matches: 13. This CDR3 comprises 15 residues. Germline V gives CDR1 SQVTM, CDR2 ANQGSEA.

The V gene is TRBV7-9, the J gene TRBJ2-1; 7 bases are a match to TRBD2. Germline trimming cut 0 bases from V and 4 bases from J; bases unmatched to any gene: 9. The CDR3 sequence is 17 residues long. Germline-derived CDR1 and CDR2 are SEHNR and FQNEAQ (reference sequence). CDR3: CASSLATGTNSYNEQFF. CDR3 coding DNA: TGTGCCAGCAGCTTAGCGACCGGGACTAATAGTTACAATGAGCAGTTCTTC. Using reference TRBV7-9 and TRBJ2-1 for the parts outside the CDR3, the full variable domain is DTGVSQNPRHKITKRGQNVTFRCDPISEHNRLYWYRQTLGQGPEFLTYFQNEAQLEKSRLLSDRFSAERPKGSFSTLEIQRTEQGDSAMYLCASSLATGTNSYNEQFFGPGTRLTVL.

The V call is TRBV14, the J call TRBJ1-1, with 7 positions matching TRBD1. Germline-derived CDR1 and CDR2 are SGHDN and FVKESK. The CDR3 length is 19 residues. V shed 3 bases and J 4 bases; nucleotides not matched to a gene: 20. CDR3 residues: CASSQYLQDRYSEGTEAFF. CDR3 DNA sequence: TGTGCCAGCAGCCAGTACTTGCAGGACAGGTATTCGGAGGGCACTGAAGCTTTCTTT.

The V call is TRBV14, the J call TRBJ1-5, with 8 positions matching TRBD1. V dropped 5 bases and J dropped 6; count of bases not matched to a gene: 3. CDR3 size: 13 residues. CDR1 SGHDN and CDR2 FVKESK come from the germline V gene. The CDR3 loop is CASSGQGGQPQHF. The CDR3, as DNA: TGTGCCAGCAGCGGACAGGGCGGTCAGCCCCAGCATTTT. Supplemented by reference TRBV14 and TRBJ1-5, the full variable domain reads EAGVTQFPSHSVIEKGQTVTLRCDPISGHDNLYWYRRVMGKEIKFLLHFVKESKQDESGMPNNRFLAERTGGTYSTLKVQPAELEDSGVYFCASSGQGGQPQHFGDGTRLSIL.

The V and J genes are TRBV20-1 and TRBJ1-2; D may be TRBD1 (6 bases). CDR1 and CDR2 from the germline V gene are DFQATT and SNEGSKA (reference sequence). The CDR3 consists of 16 residues. V lost 3 bases and J lost 3, with 20 bases in between. CDR3 sequence: CSASSQGSVKHYGYTF. The CDR3 bases are TGCAGTGCTAGTAGCCAGGGGAGCGTCAAACACTATGGCTACACCTTC.

V is TRBV15 and J is TRBJ1-1; D gene unclear. Germline V lookup: CDR1 LNHNV, CDR2 YYDKDF (reference sequence). V was shortened by 1 base and J by 3 bases, with 9 bases between the two germline ends. The CDR3 contains 14 residues. As DNA, the CDR3 is TGTGCCACCAGCAGAGGGGAGGGATACACTGAAGCTTTCTTT. It codes for CATSRGEGYTEAFF. The variable domain in full, with the rest retrieved from reference TRBV15 and TRBJ1-1, is DAMVIQNPRYQVTQFGKPVTLSCSQTLNHNVMYWYQQKSSQAPKLLFHYYDKDFNNEADTPDNFQSRRPNTSFCFLDIRSPGLGDTAMYLCATSRGEGYTEAFFGQGTRLTVV.

V gene TRBV5-1 combines with J gene TRBJ2-5; 9 nucleotides line up with TRBD2. Looked up from germline, CDR1 is SGHRS and CDR2 is YFSETQ. The CDR3 spans 15 residues. With 5 bases clipped from V and 1 base from J, the junction kept 6 bases outside the gene matches. The CDR3 loop reads CASRERGAPQETQYF. CDR3 sequence (DNA): TGCGCCAGCAGAGAGCGGGGGGCCCCCCAAGAGACCCAGTACTTC.

J is TRBJ1-1 and V is TRBV11-2; TRBD1 matches at 8 bases. V gave up 4 bases and J gave up 1 base; unmatched junction bases: 5. This CDR3 region has 15 residues. Germline V gene lookup returns CDR1 SGHAT and CDR2 FQNNGV. CDR3 DNA: TGTGCCAGCAGCTCTAGACAGGGGCAGAACACTGAAGCTTTCTTT. This encodes CASSSRQGQNTEAFF.

This rearrangement joins TRBV29-1 to TRBJ1-2, with D possibly TRBD1 on 6 matching bases. CDR1 SQVTM and CDR2 ANQGSEA come from the germline V gene. V lost 4 bases and J 4 bases, leaving 7 bases between the germline ends. This CDR3 has 11 amino acids. CDR3 DNA sequence: TGCAGCGTTGTAGGGGGCTATGGCTACACCTTC. The encoded protein is CSVVGGYGYTF. The whole variable domain, filled in from reference TRBV29-1 and TRBJ1-2, reads SAVISQKPSRDICQRGTSLTIQCQVDSQVTMMFWYRQQPGQSLTLIATANQGSEATYESGFVIDKFPISRPNLTFSTLTVSNMSPEDSSIYLCSVVGGYGYTFGSGTRLTVV.

This chain uses TRBV3-1 (or the pseudogene TRBV3-2) with TRBJ2-5, with D perhaps TRBD2 (5 bases). Germline-derived CDR1 and CDR2 are LGHDT and YNNKEL (reference sequence). Trimming removed 0 bases from V and 4 bases from J, with 9 bases in between. The CDR3 runs to 14 residues. In DNA form, the CDR3 reads TGTGCCAGCAGCCAAGAAGGCGGGCGAGAGACCCAGTACTTC. Its protein product is CASSQEGGRETQYF.

V is TRBV7-2 and J is TRBJ1-2, with TRBD1 matching over 10 bases. The CDR3 loop spans 14 amino acids. The V gene end was trimmed by 5 bases and the J gene end by 4 bases; junction bases not matched to a gene: 4. CDR1 SGHTA and CDR2 FQGNSA come from the germline V gene. The CDR3 region has the DNA TGTGCCAGCAGCACCGGGACAGGGGTCTATGGCTACACCTTC. This encodes CASSTGTGVYGYTF.

The chain uses TRBV19 and TRBJ1-5, with a possible D match to TRBD1 (6 bases). The CDR3 length is 15 residues. Trimming left V 7 bases short and J 0 bases short, with 13 bases between. Per germline, CDR1 LNHDA and CDR2 SQIVND (reference sequence). CDR3 sequence (DNA): TGTGCCAGTACAGGACAGTCCTATAGCAATCAGCCCCAGCATTTT. It is translated as CASTGQSYSNQPQHF.

This chain links TRBV27 with TRBJ1-2; a possible D gene is TRBD1 (5 bases). The ends were cut back, 2 bases at V and 4 bases at J, with 14 bases in the middle. CDR3 length: 15 amino acids. Germline assignment: CDR1 MNHEY and CDR2 SMNVEV (reference sequence). In DNA form, the CDR3 reads TGTGCCAGCAGTTTAGTCCCTGGGGGGACCTATGGCTACACCTTC. It codes for CASSLVPGGTYGYTF.

In nucleotides, the CDR3 is TGTGCCAGCAGCTCGACAGGGGGCCGAGGCGGCTACACCTTC. Residues: CASSSTGGRGGYTF. The J gene is TRBJ1-2, the V gene TRBV3-1 (or the pseudogene TRBV3-2), with 10 bases lining up with TRBD1. Germline values: CDR1 LGHDT, CDR2 YNNKEL (reference sequence). The CDR3 runs 14 residues. V trimming: 5 bases; J trimming: 8 bases; junction bases outside the gene matches: 8.

In its sample, this clone was seen once. The chain employs TRBV30 and TRBJ2-5; no clear D gene. V lost 2 bases and J 3 bases, leaving 10 bases between the germline ends. CDR1 is GTSNPN and CDR2 is SVGIG in the germline V gene (reference sequence). The CDR3 covers 13 residues. CDR3 protein: CAWSLSSEETQYF. The CDR3 nucleotides are TGTGCCTGGAGTTTGTCCTCAGAAGAGACCCAGTACTTC.

V gene TRBV4-3 combines with J gene TRBJ2-1; D is perhaps TRBD2 (5 bases). Between the trimmed V and J ends, which lost 0 bases and 7 bases, there was a span of 16 bases. CDR1 is LGHNA and CDR2 is YSLEER in the germline V gene. The CDR3 is 16 residues long. The CDR3 sequence is CASSQDLASRGNEQFF. For the CDR3, the DNA is TGCGCCAGCAGCCAAGACTTGGCTAGTCGGGGAAATGAGCAGTTCTTC.

The chain has TRBV3-1 (or the pseudogene TRBV3-2) and TRBJ1-6, with 7 bases aligning to TRBD1. The CDR3 loop spans 21 amino acids. Germline V gene data show CDR1 as LGHDT and CDR2 as YNNKEL (reference sequence). Germline trimming cut 3 bases from V and 4 bases from J; bases unmatched to any gene: 21. The CDR3 sequence: CASSHSITGVLLMHYNSPLHF. CDR3 sequence (DNA): TGTGCCAGCAGCCATTCCATAACAGGGGTGCTCTTGATGCATTATAATTCACCCCTCCACTTT.